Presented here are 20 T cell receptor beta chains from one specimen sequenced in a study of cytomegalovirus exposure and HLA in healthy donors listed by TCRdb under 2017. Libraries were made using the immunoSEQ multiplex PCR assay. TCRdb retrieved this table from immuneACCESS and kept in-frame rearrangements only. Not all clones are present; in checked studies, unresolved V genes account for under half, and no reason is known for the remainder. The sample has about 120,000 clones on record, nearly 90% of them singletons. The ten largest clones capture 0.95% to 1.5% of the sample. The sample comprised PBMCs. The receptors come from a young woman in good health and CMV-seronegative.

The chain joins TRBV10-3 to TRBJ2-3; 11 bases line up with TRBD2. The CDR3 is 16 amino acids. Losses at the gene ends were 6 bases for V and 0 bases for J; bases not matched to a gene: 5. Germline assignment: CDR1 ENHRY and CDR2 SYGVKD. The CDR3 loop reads CAIRGTSGVSTDTQYF. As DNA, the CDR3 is TGTGCCATCAGGGGGACTAGCGGAGTTAGCACAGATACGCAGTATTTT.

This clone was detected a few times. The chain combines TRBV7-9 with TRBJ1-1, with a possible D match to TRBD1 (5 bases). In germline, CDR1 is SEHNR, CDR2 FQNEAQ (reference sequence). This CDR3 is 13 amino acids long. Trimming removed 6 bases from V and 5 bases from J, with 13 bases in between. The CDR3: CASRPQGWTEAFF. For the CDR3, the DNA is TGTGCCAGCAGGCCTCAGGGTTGGACTGAAGCTTTCTTT.

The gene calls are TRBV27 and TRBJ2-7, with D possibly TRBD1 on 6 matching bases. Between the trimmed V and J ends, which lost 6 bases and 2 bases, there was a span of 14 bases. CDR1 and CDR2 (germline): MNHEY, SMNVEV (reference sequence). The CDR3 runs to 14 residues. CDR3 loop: CASRYREYPYEQYF. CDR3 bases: TGTGCCAGCAGATACAGGGAATACCCCTACGAGCAGTACTTC.

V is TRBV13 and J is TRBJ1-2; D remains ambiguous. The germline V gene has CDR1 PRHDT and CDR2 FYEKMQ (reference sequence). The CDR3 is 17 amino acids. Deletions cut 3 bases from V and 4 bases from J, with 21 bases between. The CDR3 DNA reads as TGTGCCAGCAGCTTTCGATTCCAACAGAAGAAGCTCTATGGCTACACCTTC. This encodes CASSFRFQQKKLYGYTF.

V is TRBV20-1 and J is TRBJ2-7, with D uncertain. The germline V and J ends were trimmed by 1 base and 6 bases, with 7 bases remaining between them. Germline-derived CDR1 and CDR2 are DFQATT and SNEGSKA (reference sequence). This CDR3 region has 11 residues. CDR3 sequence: CSARGGSEQYF. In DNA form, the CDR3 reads TGCAGTGCTAGAGGAGGTAGCGAGCAGTACTTC.

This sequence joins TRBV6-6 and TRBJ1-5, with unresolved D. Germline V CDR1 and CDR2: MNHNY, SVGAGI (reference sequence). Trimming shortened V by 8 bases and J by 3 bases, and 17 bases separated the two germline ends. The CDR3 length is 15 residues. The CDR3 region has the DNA TGTGCCAGCGTCGGGGAGTATGGGGACAATCAGCCCCAGCATTTT. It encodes CASVGEYGDNQPQHF.

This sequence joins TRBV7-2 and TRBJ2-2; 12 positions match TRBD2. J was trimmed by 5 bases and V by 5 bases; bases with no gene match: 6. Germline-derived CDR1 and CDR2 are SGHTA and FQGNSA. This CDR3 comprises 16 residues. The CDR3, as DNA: TGTGCCAGCAGCCCTCTAGCGGGGGGGCGGACCGGGGAGCTGTTTTTT. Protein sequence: CASSPLAGGRTGELFF.

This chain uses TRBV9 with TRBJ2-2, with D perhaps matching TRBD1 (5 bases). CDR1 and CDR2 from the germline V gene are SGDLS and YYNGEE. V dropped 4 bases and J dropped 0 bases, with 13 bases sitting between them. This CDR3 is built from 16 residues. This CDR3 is CASSPYPTANTGELFF. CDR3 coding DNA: TGTGCCAGCAGCCCCTACCCGACAGCGAACACCGGGGAGCTGTTTTTT. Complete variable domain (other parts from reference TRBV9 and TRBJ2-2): DSGVTQTPKHLITATGQRVTLRCSPRSGDLSVYWYQQSLDQGLQFLIQYYNGEERAKGNILERFSAQQFPDLHSELNLSSLELGDSALYFCASSPYPTANTGELFFGEGSRLTVL.

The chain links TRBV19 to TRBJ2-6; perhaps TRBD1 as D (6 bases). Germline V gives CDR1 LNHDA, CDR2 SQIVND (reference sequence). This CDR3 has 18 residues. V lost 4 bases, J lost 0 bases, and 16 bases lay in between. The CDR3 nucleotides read TGTGCCAGTAGTACCTACAGGGTTAGGGGCTCTGGGGCCAACGTCCTGACTTTC. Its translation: CASSTYRVRGSGANVLTF.

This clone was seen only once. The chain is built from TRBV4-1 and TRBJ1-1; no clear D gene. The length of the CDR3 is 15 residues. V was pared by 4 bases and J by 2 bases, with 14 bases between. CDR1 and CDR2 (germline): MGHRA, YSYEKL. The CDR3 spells CASSLNQVSNTEAFF. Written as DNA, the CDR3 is TGCGCCAGCAGCCTCAACCAGGTATCCAACACTGAAGCTTTCTTT.

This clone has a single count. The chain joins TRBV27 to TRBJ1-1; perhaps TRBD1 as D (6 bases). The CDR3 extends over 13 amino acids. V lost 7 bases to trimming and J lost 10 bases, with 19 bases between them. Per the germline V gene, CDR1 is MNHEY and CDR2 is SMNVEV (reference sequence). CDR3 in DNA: TGTGCCAGCACCCCCTCCGCAGGACAGCCAGCTTTCTTT. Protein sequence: CASTPSAGQPAFF.

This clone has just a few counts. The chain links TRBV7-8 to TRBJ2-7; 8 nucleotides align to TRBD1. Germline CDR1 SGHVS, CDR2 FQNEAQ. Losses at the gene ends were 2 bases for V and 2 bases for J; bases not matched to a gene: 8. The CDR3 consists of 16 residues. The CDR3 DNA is TGTGCCAGCAGCTTATATGGCAGGGGGCGCGCCTACGAGCAGTACTTC. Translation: CASSLYGRGRAYEQYF.

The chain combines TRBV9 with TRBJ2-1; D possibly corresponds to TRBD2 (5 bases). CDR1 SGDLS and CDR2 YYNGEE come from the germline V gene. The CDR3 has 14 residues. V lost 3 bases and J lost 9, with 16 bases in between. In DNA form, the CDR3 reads TGTGCCAGCAGCGAGTTTAGCGCCTTTCGTGAGCAGTTCTTC. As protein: CASSEFSAFREQFF.

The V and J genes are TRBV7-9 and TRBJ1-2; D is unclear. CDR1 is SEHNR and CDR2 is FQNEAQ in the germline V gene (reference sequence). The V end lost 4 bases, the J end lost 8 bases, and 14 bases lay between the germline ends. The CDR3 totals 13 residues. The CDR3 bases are TGTGCCAGCAGCTCGGACTCGCGCTGGGGCTACACCTTC. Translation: CASSSDSRWGYTF.

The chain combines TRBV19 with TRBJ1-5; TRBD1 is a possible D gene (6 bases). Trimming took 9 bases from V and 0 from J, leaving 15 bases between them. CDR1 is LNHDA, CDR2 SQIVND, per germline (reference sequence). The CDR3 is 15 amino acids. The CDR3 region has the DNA TGTGCCAGCCAAGGACAGCAATATAGCAATCAGCCCCAGCATTTT. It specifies CASQGQQYSNQPQHF.

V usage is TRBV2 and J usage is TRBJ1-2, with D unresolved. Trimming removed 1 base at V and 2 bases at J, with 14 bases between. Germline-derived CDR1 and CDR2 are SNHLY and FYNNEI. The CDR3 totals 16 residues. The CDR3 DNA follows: TGTGCCAGCAGTGAAGTGAGGCGGGTATTGAACTATGGCTACACCTTC. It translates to CASSEVRRVLNYGYTF.

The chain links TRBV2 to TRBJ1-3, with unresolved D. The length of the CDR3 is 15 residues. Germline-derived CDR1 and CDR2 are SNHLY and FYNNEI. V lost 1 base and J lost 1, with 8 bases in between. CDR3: CASSEDSLSGNTIYF. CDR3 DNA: TGTGCCAGCAGTGAAGACAGTCTGTCTGGAAACACCATATATTTT.

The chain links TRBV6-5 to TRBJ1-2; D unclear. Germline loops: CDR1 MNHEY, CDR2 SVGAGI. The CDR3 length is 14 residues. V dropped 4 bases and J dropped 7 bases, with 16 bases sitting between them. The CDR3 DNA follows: TGTGCCAGCAGTTTTCGGGCGGGGAGTCGTGGCTACACCTTC. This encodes CASSFRAGSRGYTF.

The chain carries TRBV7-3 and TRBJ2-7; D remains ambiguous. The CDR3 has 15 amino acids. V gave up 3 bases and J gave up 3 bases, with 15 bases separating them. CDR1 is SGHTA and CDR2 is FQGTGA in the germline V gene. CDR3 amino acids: CASSLYGPGNYEQYF. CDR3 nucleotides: TGTGCCAGCAGCTTGTATGGGCCAGGAAACTACGAGCAGTACTTC.

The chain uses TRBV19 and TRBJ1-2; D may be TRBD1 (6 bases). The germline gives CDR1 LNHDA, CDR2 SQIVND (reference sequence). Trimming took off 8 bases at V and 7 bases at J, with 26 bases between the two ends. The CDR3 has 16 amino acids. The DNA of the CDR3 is TGTGCCAGTTCGGTGATGGGGGCTGTAGGTGGTTTTGGCTACACCTTC. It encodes CASSVMGAVGGFGYTF.